This TCR beta chain was recorded in a study of cytomegalovirus exposure and HLA in healthy donors. Whole-study findings and limits: Earlier findings revealed that most TCR beta V segments proved productive either about 87% or about 30% of the time. Presence/absence analyses assumed roughly uniform sequencing depth across donors.

This clone has only one observation. Its antigen remains unidentified. Looked up from germline, CDR1 is SGHTS and CDR2 is YDEGEE. This CDR3 contains 14 residues. Deletions cut 5 bases from V and 0 bases from J, with 10 bases between. The PCR was carried out with 60 Vbeta primers and 13 Jbeta primers. Clones were read by immunoSEQ multiplex PCR, and TCRdb kept only the in-frame ones, dropping some. The data contain roughly 160,000 clones, 76% of them seen just once; the ten biggest clones take up around 1.4%. Source material: PBMCs. This TCR derives from a man in his 60s in good health and CMV-seronegative. The chain combines TRBV5-8 with TRBJ2-3, with D hard to call. In DNA form, the CDR3 reads TGTGCCAGCAGGTCCTCCCCTAGCACAGATACGCAGTATTTT. Translated, it gives CASRSSPSTDTQYF.